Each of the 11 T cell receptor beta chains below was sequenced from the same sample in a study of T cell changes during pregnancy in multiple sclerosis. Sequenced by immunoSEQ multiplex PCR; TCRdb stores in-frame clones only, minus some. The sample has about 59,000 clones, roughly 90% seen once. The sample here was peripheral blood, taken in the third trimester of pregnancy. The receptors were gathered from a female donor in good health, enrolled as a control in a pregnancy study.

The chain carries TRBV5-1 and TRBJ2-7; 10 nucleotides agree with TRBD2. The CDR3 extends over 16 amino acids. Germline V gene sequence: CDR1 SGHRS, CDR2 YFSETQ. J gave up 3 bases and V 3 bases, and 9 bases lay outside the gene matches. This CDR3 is CASSSVLAGGYYEQYF. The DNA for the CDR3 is TGCGCCAGCAGCTCCGTCTTAGCGGGAGGTTACTACGAGCAGTACTTC.

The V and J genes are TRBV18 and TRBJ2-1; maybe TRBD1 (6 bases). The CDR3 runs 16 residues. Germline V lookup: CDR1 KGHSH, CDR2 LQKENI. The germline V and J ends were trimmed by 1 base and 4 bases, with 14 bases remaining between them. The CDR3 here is CASSPLEDSSYNEQFF. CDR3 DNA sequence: TGTGCCAGCTCACCACTCGAGGACAGCTCTTACAATGAGCAGTTCTTC.

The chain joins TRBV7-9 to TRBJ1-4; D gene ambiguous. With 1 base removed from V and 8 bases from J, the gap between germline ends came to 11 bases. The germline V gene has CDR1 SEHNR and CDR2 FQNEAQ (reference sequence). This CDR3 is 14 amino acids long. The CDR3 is CASSLGGRNEKLFF. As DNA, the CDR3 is TGTGCCAGCAGCTTAGGTGGGCGAAACGAAAAACTGTTTTTT. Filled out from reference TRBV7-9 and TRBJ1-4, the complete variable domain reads DTGVSQNPRHKITKRGQNVTFRCDPISEHNRLYWYRQTLGQGPEFLTYFQNEAQLEKSRLLSDRFSAERPKGSFSTLEIQRTEQGDSAMYLCASSLGGRNEKLFFGSGTQLSVL.

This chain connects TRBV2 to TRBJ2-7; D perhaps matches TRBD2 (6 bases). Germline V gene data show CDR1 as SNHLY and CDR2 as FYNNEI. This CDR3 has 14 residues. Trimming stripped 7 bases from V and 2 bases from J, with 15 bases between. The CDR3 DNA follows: TGTGCCAGCACTCCGGGACTCCTCACCTACGAGCAGTACTTC. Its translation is CASTPGLLTYEQYF.

CDR3 sequence reads: CASGPDSGTVYGYTF. DNA of the CDR3: TGTGCTAGTGGTCCCGACTCCGGGACAGTCTATGGCTACACCTTC. The chain is built from TRBV12-5 and TRBJ1-2; 7 bases agree with TRBD1. In germline, CDR1 is LGHNT, CDR2 FRNRAP. J gave up 4 bases and V 5 bases, and 10 bases lay outside the gene matches. This CDR3 is built from 15 residues.

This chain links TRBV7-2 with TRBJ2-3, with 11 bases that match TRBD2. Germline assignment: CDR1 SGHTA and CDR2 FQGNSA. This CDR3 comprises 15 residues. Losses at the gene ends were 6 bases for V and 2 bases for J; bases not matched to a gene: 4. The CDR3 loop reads CASRTGLADTDTQYF. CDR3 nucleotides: TGTGCCAGCAGAACGGGACTAGCGGACACAGATACGCAGTATTTT.

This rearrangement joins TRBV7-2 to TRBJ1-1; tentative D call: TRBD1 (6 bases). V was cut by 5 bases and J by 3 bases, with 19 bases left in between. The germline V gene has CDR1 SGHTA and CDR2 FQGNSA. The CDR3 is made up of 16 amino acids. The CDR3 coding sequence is TGTGCCAGCAGCACCTACAGCCGGGGGGCAGACACTGAAGCTTTCTTT. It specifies CASSTYSRGADTEAFF.

CDR3 residues: CASSLTSGGANEQFF. Written as DNA, the CDR3 is TGTGCCAGCAGTCTTACTAGCGGGGGGGCCAATGAGCAGTTCTTC. This sequence joins TRBV6-4 and TRBJ2-1; 13 bases agree with TRBD2. V dropped 5 bases and J dropped 6; count of bases not matched to a gene: 4. In germline, CDR1 is MRHNA, CDR2 SNTAGT. This CDR3 region has 15 residues.

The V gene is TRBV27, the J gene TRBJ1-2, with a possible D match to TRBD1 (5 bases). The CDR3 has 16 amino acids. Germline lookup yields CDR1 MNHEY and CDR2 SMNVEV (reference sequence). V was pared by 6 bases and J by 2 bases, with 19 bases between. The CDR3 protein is CASSSGGAGLNYGYTF. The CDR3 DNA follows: TGTGCCAGCAGCTCTGGAGGGGCAGGGTTGAACTATGGCTACACCTTC.

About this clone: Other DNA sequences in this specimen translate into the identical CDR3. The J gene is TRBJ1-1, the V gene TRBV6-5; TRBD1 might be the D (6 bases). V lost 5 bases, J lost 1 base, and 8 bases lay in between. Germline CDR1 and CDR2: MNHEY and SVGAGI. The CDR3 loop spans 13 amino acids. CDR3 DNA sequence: TGTGCCAGCAGTCCACAGGGGAACACTGAAGCTTTCTTT. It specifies CASSPQGNTEAFF.

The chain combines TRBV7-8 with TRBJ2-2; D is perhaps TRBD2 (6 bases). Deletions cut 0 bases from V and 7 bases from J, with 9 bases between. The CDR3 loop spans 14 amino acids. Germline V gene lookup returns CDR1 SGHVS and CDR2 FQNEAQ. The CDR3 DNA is TGTGCCAGCAGCTTAGCGGGGGGTATCGGGGAGCTGTTTTTT. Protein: CASSLAGGIGELFF. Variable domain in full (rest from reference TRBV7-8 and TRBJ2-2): GAGVSQSPRYKVAKRGQDVALRCDPISGHVSLFWYQQALGQGPEFLTYFQNEAQLDKSGLPSDRFFAERPEGSVSTLKIQRTQQEDSAVYLCASSLAGGIGELFFGEGSRLTVL.